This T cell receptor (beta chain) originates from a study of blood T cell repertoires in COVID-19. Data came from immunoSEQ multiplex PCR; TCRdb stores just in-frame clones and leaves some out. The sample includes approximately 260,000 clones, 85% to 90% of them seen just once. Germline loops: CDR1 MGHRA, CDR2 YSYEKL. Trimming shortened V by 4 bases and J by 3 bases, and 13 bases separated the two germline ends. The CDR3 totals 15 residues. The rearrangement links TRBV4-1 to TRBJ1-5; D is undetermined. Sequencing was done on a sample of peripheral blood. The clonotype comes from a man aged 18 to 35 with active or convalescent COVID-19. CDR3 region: CASSRSLQNNQPQHF. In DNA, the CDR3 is TGCGCCAGCAGCCGCTCTCTACAGAACAATCAGCCCCAGCATTTT.